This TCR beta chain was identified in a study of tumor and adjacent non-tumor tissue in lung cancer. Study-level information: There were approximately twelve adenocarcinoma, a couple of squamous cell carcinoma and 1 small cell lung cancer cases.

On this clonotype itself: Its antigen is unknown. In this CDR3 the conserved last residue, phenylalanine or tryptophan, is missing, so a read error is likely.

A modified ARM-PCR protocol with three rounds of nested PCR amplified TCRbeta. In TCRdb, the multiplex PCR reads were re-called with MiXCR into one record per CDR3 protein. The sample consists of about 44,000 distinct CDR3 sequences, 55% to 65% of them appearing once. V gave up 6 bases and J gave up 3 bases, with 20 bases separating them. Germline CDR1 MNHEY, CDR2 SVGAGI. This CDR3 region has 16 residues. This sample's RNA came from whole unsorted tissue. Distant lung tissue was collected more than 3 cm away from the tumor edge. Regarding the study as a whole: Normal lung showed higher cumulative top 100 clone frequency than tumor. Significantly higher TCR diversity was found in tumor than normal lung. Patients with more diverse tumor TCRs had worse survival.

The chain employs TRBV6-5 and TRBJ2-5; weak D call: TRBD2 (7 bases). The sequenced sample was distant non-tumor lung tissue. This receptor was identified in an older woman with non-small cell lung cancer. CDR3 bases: TGTGCCAGCAGATATTCGCTTGGGGAGGGGGAAGAGACCCAGTACTGC. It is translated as CASRYSLGEGEETQYC.